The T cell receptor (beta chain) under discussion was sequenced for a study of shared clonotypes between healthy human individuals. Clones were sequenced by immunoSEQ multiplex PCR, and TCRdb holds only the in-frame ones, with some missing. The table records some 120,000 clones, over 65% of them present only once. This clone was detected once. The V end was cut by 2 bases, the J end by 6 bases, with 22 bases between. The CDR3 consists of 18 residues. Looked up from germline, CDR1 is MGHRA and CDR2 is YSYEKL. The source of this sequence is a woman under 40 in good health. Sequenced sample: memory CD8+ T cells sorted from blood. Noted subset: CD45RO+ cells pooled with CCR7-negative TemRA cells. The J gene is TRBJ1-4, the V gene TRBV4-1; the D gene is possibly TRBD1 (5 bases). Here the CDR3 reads CASSQTPGERGSDEKLFF. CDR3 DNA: TGCGCCAGCAGCCAAACCCCCGGGGAGCGGGGGTCGGATGAAAAACTGTTTTTT.